The 8 T cell receptor beta chains in this list originate from one sample, sequenced in a study of shared clonotypes between healthy human individuals. The repertoire was sequenced with immunoSEQ multiplex PCR; TCRdb's copy has only in-frame clones and lacks some. The data contain about 380,000 clones, 90% to 97% of them singletons. Input material: memory CD8+ T cells sorted from blood. The subset here: CD45RO+ cells pooled with CCR7-negative TemRA cells. The receptors shown here come from a young man in good health.

V gene TRBV19 combines with J gene TRBJ2-7, with D uncertain. This CDR3 region has 14 residues. Germline CDR1 is LNHDA and CDR2 is SQIVND (reference sequence). The ends were cut back, 3 bases at V and 6 bases at J, with 15 bases in the middle. CDR3 loop: CASSMGRSESEQYF. In DNA, the CDR3 is TGTGCCAGTAGTATGGGCAGGTCCGAGAGCGAGCAGTACTTC.

The CDR3 region has the DNA TGTGCCAGCAGTGACAGGGGCTATGGCTACACCTTC. It is translated as CASSDRGYGYTF. This chain uses TRBV25-1 with TRBJ1-2, with D perhaps matching TRBD1 (6 bases). The ends were cut back, 3 bases at V and 4 bases at J, with 6 bases in the middle. CDR1 is MGHDK and CDR2 is SYGVNS in the germline V gene. The CDR3 consists of 12 residues.

This rearrangement joins TRBV7-3 to TRBJ2-5; D gene ambiguous. This CDR3 is built from 14 residues. Germline CDR1 and CDR2: SGHTA and FQGTGA. V was trimmed by 2 bases and J by 2 bases, leaving 9 bases between them. The chain's CDR3 is CASSLGDYQETQYF. CDR3 DNA: TGTGCCAGCAGCTTAGGGGATTATCAAGAGACCCAGTACTTC.

This chain uses TRBV19 with TRBJ1-1; TRBD1 matches 7 bases. With V trimmed by 5 bases and J by 4 bases, 7 bases remained unmatched. The germline V gene encodes CDR1 LNHDA and CDR2 SQIVND (reference sequence). The CDR3 spans 14 residues. The CDR3 sequence: CASSSGQAPTEAFF. The CDR3 nucleotides read TGTGCCAGTAGTTCCGGACAGGCGCCCACTGAAGCTTTCTTT.

The genes are TRBV30 and TRBJ2-5; 8 bases line up with TRBD1. V was clipped by 0 bases and J by 7 bases; unmatched bases: 10. The germline V gene has CDR1 GTSNPN and CDR2 SVGIG (reference sequence). This CDR3 contains 15 residues. The CDR3 region is CAWSVIGQGVGTQYF. The CDR3 DNA is TGTGCCTGGAGTGTAATTGGACAGGGAGTGGGGACCCAGTACTTC.

The rearrangement joins TRBV30 to TRBJ2-3; D is unresolved. CDR1 is GTSNPN and CDR2 is SVGIG in the germline V gene (reference sequence). V gave up 3 bases and J gave up 5 bases, with 9 bases separating them. CDR3 length: 12 amino acids. The CDR3 nucleotides are TGTGCCTGGAGCCTATGGGGAGATACGCAGTATTTT. Translating it yields CAWSLWGDTQYF.

The CDR3 loop reads CASSLGVLNTEAFF. The DNA of the CDR3 is TGTGCCAGCAGCTTAGGGGTTTTGAACACTGAAGCTTTCTTT. The chain links TRBV7-2 to TRBJ1-1; no clear D. This CDR3 has 14 residues. Trimming shortened V by 1 base and J by 0 bases, and 6 bases separated the two germline ends. The germline V gene encodes CDR1 SGHTA and CDR2 FQGNSA.

Note on this clone: Other DNA sequences in the sample encode the same CDR3. The chain recombines TRBV28 with TRBJ2-7, with D perhaps matching TRBD1 (6 bases). Germline V CDR1 and CDR2: MDHEN, SYDVKM. Trimming left V 3 bases short and J 7 bases short, with 10 bases between. The length of the CDR3 is 12 residues. The DNA of the CDR3 is TGTGCCAGCAGTTTGGGTAGGGGGGAGCAGTACTTC. Amino acids: CASSLGRGEQYF.